This passage covers 29 T cell receptor beta chains from one sample sequenced in a study of T cells in Graves' hyperthyroidism and ophthalmopathy. Amplification of TCR beta CDR3 regions used RNA as the template. In the first-round RT-PCR of the TCR CDR3, the HTBI primer set was used. TCRdb re-called the multiplex PCR reads through MiXCR, storing one row per CDR3 protein. This sample has 730,000 or so distinct CDR3 sequences; roughly a sixth occur once, and the top ten carry around 17%. The sequencing sample was made of blood. All receptors derive from a woman between 45 and 60 years old with Graves' hyperthyroidism that later progressed to Graves' ophthalmopathy.

This clonotype was observed at least ten times. V and J are TRBV2 and TRBJ2-5, with TRBD2 matching over 9 bases. The CDR3 is 12 residues long. J gave up 4 bases and V 10 bases, and 4 bases lay outside the gene matches. Per the germline V gene, CDR1 is SNHLY and CDR2 is FYNNEI. The CDR3 loop reads CANSRGGETQYF. The CDR3 nucleotides read TGTGCCAACTCGCGGGGGGGAGAGACCCAGTACTTC.

This clonotype was counted many times. V and J are TRBV19 and TRBJ1-1; 11 bases fit TRBD1. Trimming at V came to 6 bases and at J to 4 bases, leaving 13 bases not matched to a gene. Germline V gives CDR1 LNHDA, CDR2 SQIVND (reference sequence). The CDR3 is made up of 17 amino acids. CDR3 nucleotides: TGTGCCAGTAGGGTAGGACAGGGGGCGGCTCGGGGCACTGAAGCTTTCTTT. This translates into CASRVGQGAARGTEAFF.

This clonotype was seen repeatedly, ten times or more. The J gene is TRBJ2-1, the V gene TRBV9; 8 nucleotides agree with TRBD2. In germline, CDR1 is SGDLS, CDR2 YYNGEE. J gave up 7 bases and V 0 bases, and 15 bases lay outside the gene matches. The length of the CDR3 is 18 residues. The CDR3: CASSVESGWGTGGNEQFF. CDR3 in DNA: TGTGCCAGCAGCGTAGAATCAGGTTGGGGGACGGGAGGGAATGAGCAGTTCTTC. The full variable domain, rest sourced from reference TRBV9 and TRBJ2-1, is DSGVTQTPKHLITATGQRVTLRCSPRSGDLSVYWYQQSLDQGLQFLIQYYNGEERAKGNILERFSAQQFPDLHSELNLSSLELGDSALYFCASSVESGWGTGGNEQFFGPGTRLTVL.

Details on this clonotype: Since the CDR3 does not end with the conserved phenylalanine or tryptophan, this likely comes from a read error. V gene TRBV5-1 combines with J gene TRBJ1-5; D not certain. The CDR3 totals 14 residues. V was cut by 4 bases and J by 5 bases, with 13 bases left in between. Germline CDR1 SGHRS, CDR2 YFSETQ. The CDR3 loop is CASSPATRDQPQHV. The CDR3, as DNA: TGCGCCAGCAGCCCGGCTACAAGGGATCAGCCCCAGCATGTT.

This clonotype turned up a few times. V is TRBV9 and J is TRBJ2-3, with D perhaps given as TRBD1 or TRBD2 (6 bases each). Trimming removed 4 bases from V and 6 bases from J, with 21 bases in between. The CDR3 loop spans 16 amino acids. Germline CDR1 reads SGDLS; CDR2 reads YYNGEE. In DNA form, the CDR3 reads TGTGCCAGCAGCTTCCCGCGGGACACCACGTCGGATACGCAGTATTTT. It yields the protein CASSFPRDTTSDTQYF. Variable domain in full (rest from reference TRBV9 and TRBJ2-3): DSGVTQTPKHLITATGQRVTLRCSPRSGDLSVYWYQQSLDQGLQFLIQYYNGEERAKGNILERFSAQQFPDLHSELNLSSLELGDSALYFCASSFPRDTTSDTQYFGPGTRLTVL.

This clonotype was counted a few times. The chain has TRBV7-9 and TRBJ1-1; TRBD1 aligns across 8 bases. CDR3 length equals 16 residues. With 1 base clipped from V and 3 bases from J, the junction kept 7 bases outside the gene matches. From germline, CDR1 is SEHNR and CDR2 FQNEAQ (reference sequence). For the CDR3, the DNA is TGTGCCAGCAGCTTAGTGCCAGGGGGCACTTACACTGAAGCTTTCTTT. It translates to CASSLVPGGTYTEAFF.

V usage is TRBV15 and J usage is TRBJ2-5, with 8 bases identical to TRBD1. Unmatched junction bases numbered 4, after V lost 0 bases and J lost 4 bases. From germline, CDR1 is LNHNV and CDR2 YYDKDF (reference sequence). CDR3 length: 15 residues. CDR3 sequence: CATSRDRQGRETQYF. The CDR3 DNA reads TGTGCCACCAGCAGAGATAGACAGGGGCGAGAGACCCAGTACTTC.

The chain links TRBV12-3 or TRBV12-4 to TRBJ2-5, with D possibly called TRBD1 or TRBD2 (5 bases each). The CDR3 covers 16 residues. V lost 2 bases and J lost 7, with 20 bases in between. In nucleotides, the CDR3 is TGTGCCAGCAGTTTATCAGGCGAGAGGGGCCGGGGGACCCAGTACTTC. Translation: CASSLSGERGRGTQYF.

This clonotype occurred a few times. The chain links TRBV6-2 or TRBV6-3 to TRBJ2-6; D remains unclear. Germline V CDR1 and CDR2: MNHEY, SVGEGT. V was clipped by 5 bases and J by 0 bases, with 8 bases between them. This CDR3 is built from 15 residues. In DNA, the CDR3 is TGTGCCAGCAGTCACGACCGCTCTGGGGCCAACGTCCTGACTTTC. It yields the protein CASSHDRSGANVLTF.

V and J are TRBV6-2 or TRBV6-3 and TRBJ2-1; D ambiguous. The CDR3 is 11 amino acids. Trimming pared 6 bases from V and 5 bases from J, leaving 5 bases between. Germline values: CDR1 MNHEY, CDR2 SVGEGT. CDR3 sequence (DNA): TGTGCCAGCAGGCTGGACAATGAGCAGTTCTTC. It encodes CASRLDNEQFF.

This clonotype has at least ten counts. The chain links TRBV12-3 or TRBV12-4 to TRBJ1-2, with D hard to call. The CDR3 runs to 12 residues. Trimming shortened V by 5 bases and J by 4 bases, and 8 bases separated the two germline ends. CDR3 sequence: CASSRAPYGYTF. The CDR3 DNA reads TGTGCCAGCAGTAGGGCCCCCTATGGCTACACCTTC.

This chain uses TRBV27 with TRBJ2-7; D unclear. CDR3 size: 13 residues. V gave up 4 bases and J gave up 3 bases, with 10 bases separating them. Germline V gene sequence: CDR1 MNHEY, CDR2 SMNVEV (reference sequence). The CDR3 sequence: CASSSLTDYEQYF. The DNA of the CDR3 is TGTGCCAGCAGTTCCCTAACCGACTACGAGCAGTACTTC.

This sequence joins TRBV12-3 or TRBV12-4 and TRBJ1-1, with D perhaps matching TRBD1 (5 bases). V was trimmed by 8 bases and J by 4 bases, leaving 20 bases between them. This CDR3 has 15 residues. CDR3 in amino acids: CASHPAGARATEAFF. CDR3 DNA: TGTGCCAGCCACCCCGCCGGGGCGAGGGCCACTGAAGCTTTCTTT.

The J gene is TRBJ1-3, the V gene TRBV5-1, with D unclear. The V gene's germline CDR1 is SGHRS and CDR2 YFSETQ. The CDR3 is 16 amino acids. V was trimmed by 4 bases and J by 4 bases, leaving 18 bases between them. CDR3: CASSPTGITSGNTIYF. Written as DNA, the CDR3 is TGCGCCAGCAGCCCTACCGGGATTACTAGCGGAAACACCATATATTTT. Drawing the rest from reference TRBV5-1 and TRBJ1-3, the complete variable domain is KAGVTQTPRYLIKTRGQQVTLSCSPISGHRSVSWYQQTPGQGLQFLFEYFSETQRNKGNFPGRFSGRQFSNSRSEMNVSTLELGDSALYLCASSPTGITSGNTIYFGEGSWLTVV.

This clonotype was seen ten or more times. V is TRBV28 and J is TRBJ2-1; TRBD2 matches 10 bases. V was clipped by 4 bases and J by 8 bases; unmatched bases: 11. CDR1 MDHEN and CDR2 SYDVKM come from the germline V gene. The CDR3 runs 16 residues. This CDR3 is CASSSGLAGEQHEQFF. The CDR3 region has the DNA TGTGCCAGCAGTTCGGGTCTAGCGGGGGAACAGCATGAGCAGTTCTTC.

Only a few counts were recorded for this clonotype. As DNA, the CDR3 is TGTGCCAGCAGCTTAGCGGAGGGATCCTACGAGCAGTACTTC. It codes for CASSLAEGSYEQYF. The chain uses TRBV7-2 and TRBJ2-7, with a tentative D call TRBD2 (6 bases). Germline CDR1 reads SGHTA; CDR2 reads FQGNSA. This CDR3 region has 14 residues. V dropped 0 bases and J dropped 1 base, with 7 bases sitting between them. The complete variable domain, with remaining parts taken from reference TRBV7-2 and TRBJ2-7, reads GAGVSQSPSNKVTEKGKDVELRCDPISGHTALYWYRQSLGQGLEFLIYFQGNSAPDKSGLPSDRFSAERTGGSVSTLTIQRTQQEDSAVYLCASSLAEGSYEQYFGPGTRLTVT.

This clonotype was observed at least ten times. This rearrangement joins TRBV7-8 to TRBJ1-1, with D perhaps matching TRBD1 (6 bases). Germline V gene data show CDR1 as SGHVS and CDR2 as FQNEAQ. V was shortened by 6 bases and J by 0 bases, with 17 bases between the two germline ends. This CDR3 region has 16 residues. In nucleotides, the CDR3 is TGTGCCAGCAGGCGGGACACCGGAACAATGAACACTGAAGCTTTCTTT. Protein: CASRRDTGTMNTEAFF.

This clonotype occurred a few times. The chain combines TRBV20-1 with TRBJ1-2; a weak D match, TRBD1 (6 bases). The germline V gene has CDR1 DFQATT and CDR2 SNEGSKA (reference sequence). CDR3 length: 13 residues. V lost 3 bases, J lost 8 bases, and 16 bases lay in between. The CDR3 DNA is TGCAGTGCTAGGGACCCAGGGGTTTTAGGCTACACCTTC. It specifies CSARDPGVLGYTF.

This clonotype has only a few counts. The J gene is TRBJ1-6, the V gene TRBV4-1; 11 nucleotides line up with TRBD1. From germline, CDR1 is MGHRA and CDR2 YSYEKL. Trimming took 2 bases from V and 5 from J; bases not matched to a gene: 5. This CDR3 spans 17 amino acids. In DNA, the CDR3 is TGCGCCAGCAGCCAATGGACAGGGGGCGCCGATAATTCACCCCTCCACTTT. The encoded protein is CASSQWTGGADNSPLHF.

The table lists this clonotype with many counts. The chain carries TRBV3-1 and TRBJ2-1; the D is unclear. Trimming shortened V by 1 base and J by 7 bases, and 5 bases separated the two germline ends. The germline gives CDR1 LGHDT, CDR2 YNNKEL (reference sequence). This CDR3 has 12 residues. The CDR3 coding sequence is TGTGCCAGCAGCCAAGCCAGGAATGAGCAGTTCTTC. Translated: CASSQARNEQFF.

V gene TRBV20-1 combines with J gene TRBJ1-2; D remains unclear. Trimming removed 3 bases at V and 5 bases at J, with 10 bases between. The germline V gene encodes CDR1 DFQATT and CDR2 SNEGSKA (reference sequence). This CDR3 is 12 amino acids long. CDR3 sequence: CSARGWRYGYTF. In nucleotides, the CDR3 is TGCAGTGCTAGGGGCTGGAGGTATGGCTACACCTTC.

This clonotype occurred many times. The chain is built from TRBV20-1 and TRBJ2-3; no clear D. Trimming removed 3 bases at V and 2 bases at J, with 9 bases between. Germline V CDR1 and CDR2: DFQATT, SNEGSKA (reference sequence). CDR3 length equals 13 residues. The CDR3 loop is CSASSLYTDTQYF. Written as DNA, the CDR3 is TGCAGTGCTAGCTCCCTTTACACAGATACGCAGTATTTT.

There are a few counts of this clonotype. CDR3 protein: CASTDGTGFGKLFF. CDR3 DNA: TGTGCCAGCACTGACGGGACAGGGTTTGGGAAACTGTTTTTT. The chain carries TRBV6-1 and TRBJ1-4; 9 positions match TRBD1. The CDR3 sequence is 14 residues long. V shed 7 bases and J 11 bases; nucleotides not matched to a gene: 11. The germline V gene has CDR1 MNHNS and CDR2 SASEGT.

The chain joins TRBV7-3 to TRBJ2-3; the D gene is possibly TRBD1 (6 bases). This CDR3 region has 16 residues. Germline V gene data show CDR1 as SGHTA and CDR2 as FQGTGA. Deletions cut 5 bases from V and 1 base from J, with 16 bases between. The CDR3, as DNA: TGTGCCAGCAGCCCGCACCAGGGGACGGGCACAGATACGCAGTATTTT. It codes for CASSPHQGTGTDTQYF.

The sample holds a few counts of this clonotype. This rearrangement joins TRBV10-3 to TRBJ1-3; D possibly corresponds to TRBD1 (6 bases). This CDR3 contains 14 residues. The germline gives CDR1 ENHRY, CDR2 SYGVKD. The V and J ends lost 8 bases and 0 bases respectively, with 11 bases between them. CDR3 in DNA: TGTGCCATCCGAGGACAGAGCTCTGGAAACACCATATATTTT. Residues: CAIRGQSSGNTIYF.

This clonotype was found many times. The chain uses TRBV19 and TRBJ2-5; D ambiguous. Trimming stripped 1 base from V and 1 base from J, with 7 bases between. CDR1 and CDR2 from the germline V gene are LNHDA and SQIVND (reference sequence). CDR3 size: 14 residues. CDR3 protein: CASSIVGGQETQYF. The CDR3 coding sequence is TGTGCCAGTAGTATAGTAGGCGGCCAAGAGACCCAGTACTTC. Looking up the rest from reference TRBV19 and TRBJ2-5 gives the full variable domain: DGGITQSPKYLFRKEGQNVTLSCEQNLNHDAMYWYRQDPGQGLRLIYYSQIVNDFQKGDIAEGYSVSREKKESFPLTVTSAQKNPTAFYLCASSIVGGQETQYFGPGTRLLVL.

The chain recombines TRBV9 with TRBJ1-1; D perhaps matches TRBD1 (5 bases). The CDR3 consists of 12 residues. Germline assignment: CDR1 SGDLS and CDR2 YYNGEE. Deletions cut 0 bases from V and 11 bases from J, with 11 bases between. CDR3 sequence: CASSVVGGAAFF. The CDR3 DNA sequence: TGTGCCAGCAGCGTAGTAGGTGGGGCCGCTTTCTTT. Full variable domain (missing parts from reference TRBV9 and TRBJ1-1): DSGVTQTPKHLITATGQRVTLRCSPRSGDLSVYWYQQSLDQGLQFLIQYYNGEERAKGNILERFSAQQFPDLHSELNLSSLELGDSALYFCASSVVGGAAFFGQGTRLTVV.

This clonotype was seen a handful of times. The chain links TRBV13 to TRBJ2-3; 10 positions agree with TRBD2. The V segment lost 5 bases and the J segment 6 bases; nucleotides outside the gene matches: 14. Germline V gene sequence: CDR1 PRHDT, CDR2 FYEKMQ (reference sequence). CDR3 size: 17 residues. The CDR3 loop reads CASSQALTSGVGDTQYF. The CDR3 region has the DNA TGTGCCAGCAGCCAGGCCCTCACTAGCGGGGTTGGGGATACGCAGTATTTT.

As concerns this clonotype: A much larger clonotype is one base distant, so this may be a read error. The V gene is TRBV11-3, the J gene TRBJ2-2; D could derive from TRBD1 or TRBD2 (6 bases each). Germline-derived CDR1 and CDR2 are SGHNT and YENEEA. The CDR3 contains 14 residues. The CDR3, as DNA: TGTGCCAGCAGCTCGGGACATCGCACCGGGGGGCTGTTTTTT. Its translation: CASSSGHRTGGLFF.